The next 11 T cell receptor beta chains were all read from a single sample in a study of CD8+CD57+ T cells in acquired aplastic anemia. TCR beta VDJ and CDR3 were profiled, and genomic DNA was the template. TCRdb ran MiXCR on the reads and lists one entry per CDR3 protein. The repertoire holds about 190,000 distinct CDR3 sequences, roughly half seen once, with roughly 15% in the top ten. The sequencing sample was made of sorted CD4+, CD8+, or CD8+CD57+ T cells (not recorded which) from PBMCs. Receptors originate from a human donor in good health, serving as a control.

The DNA for the CDR3 is TGTGCCTGGGGCAGGCAGGCGGGAAACGCCACATATTTT. Translation: CAWGRQAGNATYF. V is TRBV30 and J is TRBJ1-3; D call uncertain. Germline V gene lookup returns CDR1 GTSNPN and CDR2 SVGIG (reference sequence). This CDR3 has 13 residues. V was cut by 5 bases and J by 15 bases, with 23 bases left in between.

This clonotype has a single count. The chain has TRBV19 and TRBJ2-5, with D possibly matching TRBD2 (7 bases). The CDR3 consists of 16 residues. Per the germline V gene, CDR1 is LNHDA and CDR2 is SQIVND (reference sequence). The V end was cut by 1 base, the J end by 1 base, with 13 bases between. CDR3 DNA sequence: TGTGCCAGTAGTATAGGAGGGGGGGGCCTCCAAGAGACCCAGTACTTC. It translates to CASSIGGGGLQETQYF.

This chain's CDR3 is CASSQARVAGDEQYF. CDR3 in DNA: TGTGCCAGCAGCCAAGCGCGGGTGGCAGGCGACGAGCAGTACTTC. The V and J genes are TRBV14 and TRBJ2-7; perhaps TRBD2 as D (5 bases). Per the germline V gene, CDR1 is SGHDN and CDR2 is FVKESK. This CDR3 is 15 amino acids long. V was shortened by 1 base and J by 5 bases, with 15 bases between the two germline ends.

This clonotype was observed at least ten times. This chain connects TRBV5-1 to TRBJ2-4; TRBD2 aligns across 10 bases. Looked up from germline, CDR1 is SGHRS and CDR2 is YFSETQ. The CDR3 is 14 amino acids. V lost 5 bases, J lost 9 bases, and 8 bases stayed unmatched. For the CDR3, the DNA is TGCGCCAGCAGGGTAGCGGGGGGAGATCCCATTCAGTACTTC. Translating it yields CASRVAGGDPIQYF.

This clonotype was recorded only once. One junction end does not reproduce the germline sequence, and a read error may be involved. The chain joins TRBV19 to TRBJ1-5, with D perhaps TRBD1 (6 bases). The CDR3 spans 16 residues. Per germline, CDR1 LNHDA and CDR2 SQIVND (reference sequence). Here the CDR3 DNA reads TGTGCCAGCAGTTTATCGGCAGGGGCTATGAATCGGCCCCAGCACTTT. The encoded protein is CASSLSAGAMNRPQHF.

The chain has TRBV27 and TRBJ2-7, with D perhaps TRBD1 (6 bases). The CDR3 length is 15 residues. CDR1 is MNHEY and CDR2 is SMNVEV in the germline V gene (reference sequence). Trimming removed 1 base from V and 0 bases from J, with 10 bases in between. This chain's CDR3 is CASSLYRVPSYEQYF. In DNA form, the CDR3 reads TGTGCCAGCAGTTTATACAGGGTACCCTCCTACGAGCAGTACTTC.

This clonotype occurred many times. V usage is TRBV6-5 and J usage is TRBJ1-1; D call uncertain. Germline-derived CDR1 and CDR2 are MNHEY and SVGAGI. Trimming removed 4 bases at V and 7 bases at J, with 10 bases between. The CDR3 is made up of 12 amino acids. The CDR3 reads CASSSLTGEAFF. DNA of the CDR3: TGTGCCAGCAGTTCCCTGACGGGTGAAGCTTTCTTT.

Ten or more counts support this clonotype. This sequence joins TRBV4-1 and TRBJ2-3; no reliable D call. The CDR3 consists of 15 residues. Between the trimmed V and J ends, which lost 4 bases and 2 bases, there was a span of 13 bases. Germline V gene lookup returns CDR1 MGHRA and CDR2 YSYEKL. CDR3 nucleotides: TGCGCCAGCAGCCCAGCATTTAGAGTCACAGATACGCAGTATTTT. Translated, it gives CASSPAFRVTDTQYF.

The genes are TRBV10-3 and TRBJ2-7; D is perhaps TRBD1 (6 bases). Germline V gives CDR1 ENHRY, CDR2 SYGVKD. The CDR3 is 16 residues long. Deletions cut 2 bases from V and 3 bases from J, with 17 bases between. The CDR3 is CAISEAPAQGSYEQYF. The CDR3 bases are TGTGCCATCAGTGAGGCCCCGGCACAGGGTAGCTACGAGCAGTACTTC.

This clonotype was detected only a few times. This chain uses TRBV7-6 with TRBJ2-2; D is perhaps TRBD2 (6 bases). The V gene's germline CDR1 is SGHVS and CDR2 FNYEAQ. The CDR3 runs 16 residues. V was trimmed by 1 base and J by 5 bases, leaving 14 bases between them. The CDR3 nucleotides are TGTGCCAGCAGCTTAGTAAACGGGGGAGGAACCGGGGAGCTGTTTTTT. Translated: CASSLVNGGGTGELFF.

The genes are TRBV29-1 and TRBJ2-3; D may be TRBD2 (6 bases). CDR1 SQVTM and CDR2 ANQGSEA come from the germline V gene. The CDR3 covers 14 residues. Trimming removed 1 base from V and 1 base from J, with 9 bases in between. The CDR3, as DNA: TGCAGCGTTGAAGTGTCGGGGGGCACAGATACGCAGTATTTT. As protein: CSVEVSGGTDTQYF.